This T cell receptor beta chain was profiled in a study of cytomegalovirus exposure and HLA in healthy donors. The study's findings and limits: A later analysis associated approximately 17,000 TCR beta sequences with HLA alleles at a 0.05 false discovery rate. Researchers reported that a few CMV-associated chains were confirmed in vitro as CMV antigen-specific.

13 Jbeta primers and 60 Vbeta primers were used for the PCR. Using immunoSEQ multiplex PCR, the repertoire was profiled, and TCRdb retains in-frame clones only, with some absent. The sample yields some 190,000 clones, 60% to 80% seen once. The germline gives CDR1 SGHTA, CDR2 FQGNSA. The CDR3 loop spans 17 amino acids. V was clipped by 5 bases and J by 0 bases; unmatched bases: 5. A word on this clone: Antigen: not known.

Sequenced material: PBMCs. The rearrangement joins TRBV7-2 to TRBJ1-6; 9 bases line up with TRBD1. The TCR originated in a woman in her 30s in good health and CMV-seropositive. The DNA for the CDR3 is TGTGCCAGCAGCATCGGGACAGGGAACTCCTATAATTCACCCCTCCACTTT. This gives the protein CASSIGTGNSYNSPLHF.